The 22 T cell receptor beta chains reported below all come from one sample, sequenced in a study of T cell changes during pregnancy in multiple sclerosis. The assay was immunoSEQ multiplex PCR, and TCRdb's table has in-frame clones only and misses some. The sample holds over 90,000 clones, 90% seen once. The sequencing used peripheral blood, collected in the second trimester of pregnancy. These receptors came from a female donor in good health, enrolled as a control in a pregnancy study.

CDR3 region: CASRPGHRGTGELFF. The DNA for the CDR3 is TGTGCCAGCAGACCGGGACATCGGGGAACCGGGGAGCTGTTTTTT. This chain joins TRBV2 and TRBJ2-2; D is perhaps TRBD1 (6 bases). The V gene lost 6 bases and the J gene lost 5 bases, with 16 bases spanning the gap. Germline V lookup: CDR1 SNHLY, CDR2 FYNNEI. There are 15 residues in the CDR3. Using reference TRBV2 and TRBJ2-2 for the parts outside the CDR3, the full variable domain is EPEVTQTPSHQVTQMGQEVILRCVPISNHLYFYWYRQILGQKVEFLVSFYNNEISEKSEIFDDQFSVERPDGSNFTLKIRSTKLEDSAMYFCASRPGHRGTGELFFGEGSRLTVL.

The gene calls are TRBV7-2 and TRBJ2-5; 9 bases are a match to TRBD1. Germline trimming cut 6 bases from V and 4 bases from J; bases unmatched to any gene: 6. Germline-derived CDR1 and CDR2 are SGHTA and FQGNSA. CDR3 size: 14 residues. CDR3 sequence reads: CASRNRGRGETQYF. The CDR3 coding sequence is TGTGCCAGCAGGAACAGGGGGCGGGGAGAGACCCAGTACTTC. The complete variable domain, with remaining parts taken from reference TRBV7-2 and TRBJ2-5, reads GAGVSQSPSNKVTEKGKDVELRCDPISGHTALYWYRQSLGQGLEFLIYFQGNSAPDKSGLPSDRFSAERTGGSVSTLTIQRTQQEDSAVYLCASRNRGRGETQYFGPGTRLLVL.

The chain has TRBV10-1 and TRBJ2-1, with 10 bases aligning to TRBD2. CDR1 and CDR2 from the germline V gene are WNHNN and SYGVQD (reference sequence). This CDR3 spans 16 amino acids. Trimming cost V 6 bases and J 5 bases; bases outside gene matches: 10. CDR3 loop: CASSLSSGSIDNEQFF. CDR3 DNA: TGCGCCAGCAGCCTTTCTAGCGGGAGTATCGACAATGAGCAGTTCTTC.

The CDR3: CASRLTGGVGAFF. CDR3 DNA: TGTGCCAGCAGGCTTACGGGGGGGGTGGGAGCTTTCTTT. This chain connects TRBV28 to TRBJ1-1, with a weak D call TRBD1 (5 bases). Trimming took 6 bases from V and 10 from J, leaving 18 bases between them. The CDR3 runs to 13 residues. The germline V gene has CDR1 MDHEN and CDR2 SYDVKM.

The rearrangement uses TRBV9 and TRBJ2-7; 16 nucleotides align to TRBD2. The CDR3 spans 16 residues. The V segment lost 4 bases and the J segment 4 bases; nucleotides outside the gene matches: 5. Looked up from germline, CDR1 is SGDLS and CDR2 is YYNGEE. The CDR3 DNA reads TGTGCCAGCAGCCAGGGACTAGCGGGAGGGGGTTACGAGCAGTACTTC. Its protein is CASSQGLAGGGYEQYF.

The sample holds one count of this clone. The genes are TRBV5-4 and TRBJ1-1; D remains ambiguous. Germline V gene lookup returns CDR1 SGHNT and CDR2 YYREEE (reference sequence). The CDR3 consists of 15 residues. Trimming removed 3 bases from V and 1 base from J, with 13 bases in between. CDR3 sequence (DNA): TGTGCCAGCAGCTCTCGGGGAGCTGAGAACACTGAAGCTTTCTTT. Its protein product is CASSSRGAENTEAFF.

For the CDR3, the DNA is TGTGCCAGCAGCTTATGGGGAGCTCAAGAGACCCAGTACTTC. As protein: CASSLWGAQETQYF. This chain connects TRBV7-7 to TRBJ2-5; the D gene is possibly TRBD2 (5 bases). Between the trimmed V and J ends, which lost 2 bases and 2 bases, there was a span of 9 bases. The length of the CDR3 is 14 residues. The germline gives CDR1 SSHAT, CDR2 FNYEAQ (reference sequence).

This sequence joins TRBV21-1 and TRBJ1-3; the table's TRBD1 call for D was not verified on the DNA. TRBV21-1 is termed a pseudogene. The CDR3 extends over 21 amino acids. The CDR3 DNA reads TGTGCCAGCAGCCCTCAGTCCGGGACAGGGGCGGGGAGGATTTGGGAAAACACCATATATTTT. It yields the protein CASSPQSGTGAGRIWENTIYF.

This chain connects TRBV6-1 to TRBJ2-3, with D possibly being TRBD1 (6 bases). The CDR3 spans 15 residues. Germline CDR1 MNHNS, CDR2 SASEGT. The ends were cut back, 3 bases at V and 2 bases at J, with 12 bases in the middle. The CDR3, as DNA: TGTGCCAGCAGTGACTTAGGGGGATTCACAGATACGCAGTATTTT. Protein: CASSDLGGFTDTQYF.

CDR3 residues: CASSSFTSGGTETQYF. The CDR3 DNA reads as TGTGCCAGCAGCTCGTTTACTAGCGGGGGGACGGAGACCCAGTACTTC. The rearrangement uses TRBV7-2 and TRBJ2-5; 12 bases are shared with TRBD2. Trimming removed 4 bases from V and 5 bases from J; junction bases left unmatched: 8. From germline, CDR1 is SGHTA and CDR2 FQGNSA. The CDR3 spans 16 residues.

J is TRBJ1-2 and V is TRBV25-1; D not certain. Trimming cost V 3 bases and J 0 bases, with 8 bases left between them. This CDR3 is 14 amino acids long. Germline CDR1 reads MGHDK; CDR2 reads SYGVNS. The CDR3 DNA sequence: TGTGCCAGCAGTGATTCAGGATCTAACTATGGCTACACCTTC. The encoded protein is CASSDSGSNYGYTF.

The CDR3, as DNA: TGCGCCAGCAGCCAAGATACAGGGCCCTCCTACGAGCAGTACTTC. This translates into CASSQDTGPSYEQYF. This chain connects TRBV4-1 to TRBJ2-7, with a weak D call TRBD1 (6 bases). This CDR3 contains 15 residues. Deletions cut 0 bases from V and 0 bases from J, with 9 bases between. Germline V lookup: CDR1 MGHRA, CDR2 YSYEKL.

This clone was counted once. V and J are TRBV14 and TRBJ1-2, with D perhaps matching TRBD1 (5 bases). Trimming took off 4 bases at V and 14 bases at J, with 14 bases between the two ends. Germline V CDR1 and CDR2: SGHDN, FVKESK. The CDR3 covers 11 residues. CDR3 residues: CASSPIGAGTF. The CDR3 DNA reads as TGTGCCAGCAGCCCAATCGGGGCGGGAACCTTC.

The genes are TRBV18 and TRBJ1-5, with a tentative D call TRBD1 (5 bases). The CDR3 totals 14 residues. V lost 2 bases, J lost 5 bases, and 10 bases lay in between. The V gene's germline CDR1 is KGHSH and CDR2 LQKENI. CDR3 nucleotides: TGTGCCAGCTCACCAGACGACAGAGATCAGCCCCAGCATTTT. Translated: CASSPDDRDQPQHF.

The V gene is TRBV5-1, the J gene TRBJ1-6; D ambiguous. The CDR3 runs 14 residues. The germline V gene has CDR1 SGHRS and CDR2 YFSETQ. V lost 7 bases and J 3 bases, leaving 11 bases between the germline ends. The CDR3 is CASSAGVYNSPLHF. The CDR3 nucleotides are TGCGCCAGCTCGGCGGGAGTCTATAATTCACCCCTCCACTTT.

The genes are TRBV6-1 and TRBJ1-1; 7 bases are a match to TRBD1. V was clipped by 7 bases and J by 6 bases; unmatched bases: 11. The CDR3 contains 14 residues. The germline V gene encodes CDR1 MNHNS and CDR2 SASEGT. CDR3 sequence (DNA): TGTGCCAGCACTTACGAGCAGGGGGTCTCTGAAGCTTTCTTT. Translated: CASTYEQGVSEAFF.

The rearrangement links TRBV2 to TRBJ1-2; 8 nucleotides agree with TRBD1. V was clipped by 7 bases and J by 8 bases; unmatched bases: 9. Germline CDR1 SNHLY, CDR2 FYNNEI. The CDR3 has 13 residues. CDR3 sequence (DNA): TGTGCCAGCAAACTGGACAGGGAGGGAGGCTACACCTTC. The encoded protein is CASKLDREGGYTF.

The CDR3 loop reads CASSTNRDRPQHF. The CDR3 bases are TGTGCCAGCAGCACGAACCGGGACAGACCCCAGCATTTT. The chain has TRBV7-2 and TRBJ1-5; TRBD1 matches 7 bases. This CDR3 contains 13 residues. The germline V gene encodes CDR1 SGHTA and CDR2 FQGNSA. With V trimmed by 5 bases and J by 10 bases, 8 bases remained unmatched. The full variable domain, in which reference TRBV7-2 and TRBJ1-5 provide the parts outside the CDR3, is GAGVSQSPSNKVTEKGKDVELRCDPISGHTALYWYRQSLGQGLEFLIYFQGNSAPDKSGLPSDRFSAERTGGSVSTLTIQRTQQEDSAVYLCASSTNRDRPQHFGDGTRLSIL.

This clone was seen a few times. In DNA, the CDR3 is TGTGCCAGCAGCTTAGCGAGTCAGCCCCAGCATTTT. Amino acid sequence: CASSLASQPQHF. The V and J genes are TRBV7-8 and TRBJ1-5, with unresolved D. The CDR3 length is 12 residues. Trimming shortened V by 0 bases and J by 6 bases, and 3 bases separated the two germline ends. Germline values: CDR1 SGHVS, CDR2 FQNEAQ.

This clone came up once. This rearrangement joins TRBV5-4 to TRBJ2-7; 8 bases match TRBD2. The CDR3 is 16 amino acids. Germline V gene lookup returns CDR1 SGHNT and CDR2 YYREEE (reference sequence). Losses at the gene ends were 4 bases for V and 2 bases for J; bases not matched to a gene: 11. CDR3 bases: TGTGCCAGCAGCCCGGGGGGGGGCGGTAAAACCTACGAGCAGTACTTC. Residues: CASSPGGGGKTYEQYF.

The rearrangement joins TRBV7-2 to TRBJ1-3, with D possibly matching TRBD1 (6 bases). Deletions cut 5 bases from V and 4 bases from J, with 12 bases between. Germline V gives CDR1 SGHTA, CDR2 FQGNSA. The CDR3 is 14 residues long. The DNA of the CDR3 is TGTGCCAGCAGCGGTACAGGGATCGGAAACACCATATATTTT. Translating it yields CASSGTGIGNTIYF.

The chain employs TRBV4-3 and TRBJ1-2; 8 nucleotides match TRBD1. The length of the CDR3 is 15 residues. CDR1 is LGHNA and CDR2 is YSLEER in the germline V gene. Losses at the gene ends were 4 bases for V and 6 bases for J; bases not matched to a gene: 10. For the CDR3, the DNA is TGCGCCAGCAGCCCAGTGGTCAGGGGGCGTGATGGCTACACCTTC. Its translation: CASSPVVRGRDGYTF.